The 27 T cell receptor gamma chains presented below share a single source sample, sequenced in a study of gamma-delta chains in newborns, infants, children. TCRdb reprocessed the reads using CATT. The table shows several hundred gamma-chain clones, with 1.9% occurring only once. Sequenced: blood. The receptors here all came from a child who was a newborn, infant or young child, either healthy, febrile or measles-vaccinated (not recorded which).

This clone qualifies as large. V is TRGV2 and J is TRGJ1 or TRGJ2. Unmatched junction bases numbered 6, after V lost 0 bases and J lost 7 bases. Germline V gives CDR1 EGSNGY, CDR2 YDSYNSKV. The CDR3 spans 13 residues. The CDR3 reads CATWDGPGYKKLF. In nucleotides, the CDR3 is TGTGCCACCTGGGACGGGCCGGGATATAAGAAACTCTTT.

By sample share, this clone is large. The same CDR3 is also encoded by other DNA sequences in this sample. The gene calls are TRGV8 and TRGJP1. There are 13 residues in the CDR3. The V segment lost 2 bases and the J segment 3 bases; nucleotides outside the gene matches: 0. Germline lookup yields CDR1 VENAVY and CDR2 YDSYNSRV. CDR3 region: CATWDTTGWFKIF. The CDR3 DNA sequence: TGTGCCACCTGGGATACCACTGGTTGGTTCAAGATATTT.

There are a few counts of this clone. A much larger clone is a single base away; this may be a read error. This sample also contains other DNA sequences that code for the same CDR3. The J gene is TRGJ1 or TRGJ2, the V gene TRGV4. The CDR3 has 13 amino acids. The germline V gene encodes CDR1 EGSTGY and CDR2 YDSYTSSV. CDR3 loop: CATWDVPYYKKLF. CDR3 coding DNA: TGCGCCACCTGGGATGTTCCGTATTATAAGAAACTCTTT.

This clone was observed a single time. This likely stems from a read error, as it lies one base from a far larger clone. This chain connects TRGV4 to TRGJ1 or TRGJ2. J gave up 12 bases and V 5 bases, and 7 bases lay outside the gene matches. The CDR3 loop spans 10 amino acids. Germline V gene sequence: CDR1 EGSTGY, CDR2 YDSYTSSV. In DNA form, the CDR3 reads TGTGCCACCTGGGCCACGGGGAAACTCTTT. Its translation is CATWATGKLF.

In regard to this clone: With a far larger clone one base away, a read error is the likely cause. The chain has TRGV9 and TRGJP. Germline V CDR1 and CDR2: GITISATS, ISYDGTV (reference sequence). This CDR3 region has 15 residues. Trimming cost V 2 bases and J 7 bases; bases outside gene matches: 2. The CDR3 protein is CALWEAELGKKIKVF. The CDR3 bases are TGTGCCTTGTGGGAGGCCGAGTTGGGCAAAAAAATCAAGGTATTT.

This clone was observed a few times. The protein TCRdb gives is from a much larger clone and does not agree with this DNA's translation at residue 3, likely a read error; the protein shown here comes from the DNA. The rearrangement uses TRGV4 and TRGJ1 or TRGJ2. There are 12 residues in the CDR3. Germline values: CDR1 EGSTGY, CDR2 YDSYTSSV. The CDR3 spells CAIWDQGYKKLF. CDR3 coding DNA: TGTGCCATCTGGGATCAGGGTTATAAGAAACTCTTT.

With regard to this clone: This may be a read error, as it is one base from a much larger clone. The V gene is TRGV9, the J gene TRGJ1 or TRGJ2. The CDR3 sequence is 13 residues long. Germline V gene lookup returns CDR1 GITISATS and CDR2 ISYDGTV (reference sequence). DNA for the CDR3: TGTGCCTCGTGGGAGGCCGCGAATTATAAGAAACTCTTT. Its translation: CASWEAANYKKLF.

This clone appeared a few times. TCRdb's entry gives the protein of a much larger clone, which mismatches this DNA's translation at residue 5, likely from a read error; the protein reported here is translated from the DNA. The chain combines TRGV4 with TRGJP2. Germline V gene lookup returns CDR1 EGSTGY and CDR2 YDSYTSSV. The J segment lost 11 bases and the V segment lost 5 bases, leaving 11 bases of the junction unmatched. This CDR3 region has 13 residues. The CDR3 loop reads CATWGGLRWIKTF. The CDR3 DNA reads TGTGCCACCTGGGGTGGACTGAGGTGGATCAAGACGTTT.

A word on this clone: A read error likely explains why the TCRdb protein, taken from a much larger clone, differs from this DNA's translation at residue 9; the protein shown is translated from the DNA. The genes are TRGV4 and TRGJP2. V trimming: 1 base; J trimming: 9 bases; junction bases outside the gene matches: 8. Germline lookup yields CDR1 EGSTGY and CDR2 YDSYTSSV. The CDR3 runs to 14 residues. The CDR3: CATWDGGSNWIKTF. The CDR3, as DNA: TGTGCCACCTGGGATGGAGGGAGTAATTGGATCAAGACGTTT.

This clone is labeled large (0.1 to 1%). The chain joins TRGV3 to TRGJ1 or TRGJ2. The V and J ends lost 0 bases and 6 bases, in that order; junction bases with no gene match: 5. This CDR3 is 13 amino acids long. The germline CDR1 and CDR2 sequences are VTNTFY and YDVSTARD (reference sequence). DNA for the CDR3: TGTGCCACCTGGGACAGGCGCAGTTATAAGAAACTCTTT. It yields the protein CATWDRRSYKKLF.

This clone was detected only a few times. This sequence is one base from a far larger clone and is likely a read error. Other nucleotide sequences in the sample specify the same CDR3. This chain links TRGV2 with TRGJ1 or TRGJ2. Germline V gives CDR1 EGSNGY, CDR2 YDSYNSKV. The CDR3 extends over 14 amino acids. This chain's CDR3 is CATWDRTNYYKKLF. The CDR3 DNA follows: TGTGCCACCTGGGACAGAACGAATTACTATAAGAAACTCTTT.

By frequency in the sample, this clone is large. V and J are TRGV4 and TRGJ1 or TRGJ2. The germline V gene has CDR1 EGSTGY and CDR2 YDSYTSSV. V dropped 0 bases and J dropped 7; count of bases not matched to a gene: 6. CDR3 length: 13 amino acids. CDR3 DNA sequence: TGTGCCACCTGGGATGGGTTAGGGTATAAGAAACTCTTT. Protein product: CATWDGLGYKKLF.

Concerning this clone: At one boundary the junction diverges from the germline segment, which might be a read error. This sequence joins TRGV3 and TRGJ1 or TRGJ2. The CDR3 has 15 amino acids. From germline, CDR1 is VTNTFY and CDR2 YDVSTARD (reference sequence). Here the CDR3 reads CATWVSHKGDYKKLF. The DNA of the CDR3 is TGTGCCACCTGGGTCTCCCATAAGGGGGATTATAAGAAACTCTTC.

This clone was counted between two and nine times. Just one base apart from a much larger clone, this may be a read error. The J gene is TRGJP1, the V gene TRGV2. The CDR3 has 18 amino acids. From germline, CDR1 is EGSNGY and CDR2 YDSYNSKV. The CDR3 bases are TGTGCCACCCGGGACGGGCCTAGTCGATATACCACTGGTTGGTTCAAGATATTT. Translating gives CATRDGPSRYTTGWFKIF.

On this clone: It may be a read error: a sequence one base away is much more abundant. The chain joins TRGV2 to TRGJ1 or TRGJ2. There are 11 residues in the CDR3. CDR1 is EGSNGY, CDR2 YDSYNSKV, per germline. CDR3: CTTWELDKKLF. CDR3 DNA: TGTACCACCTGGGAGCTTGATAAGAAACTCTTT.

With regard to this clone: For this DNA, TCRdb reports the protein of a much larger clone, which diverges at residue 8, most likely from a read error; the protein presented here is translated directly from the DNA. The rearrangement links TRGV9 to TRGJ1 or TRGJ2. The CDR3 length is 13 residues. Germline CDR1 reads GITISATS; CDR2 reads ISYDGTV (reference sequence). The CDR3 is CALWEPNCYKKLF. The CDR3 DNA sequence: TGTGCCTTGTGGGAGCCGAATTGTTATAAGAAACTCTTT.

This clone has just a few counts. TCRdb records a much larger clone's protein for this DNA, with a difference at residue 5 that likely arises from a read error; the protein given is the translation of the DNA. This chain links TRGV4 with TRGJ1 or TRGJ2. The V and J ends lost 5 bases and 0 bases, in that order; junction bases with no gene match: 4. CDR1 is EGSTGY, CDR2 YDSYTSSV, per germline. CDR3 length equals 13 residues. CDR3 sequence reads: CATWGQNYYKKLF. As DNA, the CDR3 is TGTGCCACCTGGGGCCAGAATTATTATAAGAAACTCTTT.

Concerning this clone itself: This likely traces to a read error, being one base from a far larger clone. Other DNA sequences in the same sample also yield this CDR3. This sequence joins TRGV9 and TRGJ1 or TRGJ2. Germline CDR1 and CDR2: GITISATS and ISYDGTV (reference sequence). CDR3 length: 13 residues. CDR3 residues: CALWVPNYYKKLF. For the CDR3, the DNA is TGTGCCCTGTGGGTCCCGAATTATTATAAGAAACTCTTT.

This clone came up a few times. TCRdb's listed protein matches a much larger clone and diverges from this DNA's translation at residue 12, likely through a read error; the protein shown comes from the DNA. The V and J genes are TRGV4 and TRGJ1 or TRGJ2. Germline assignment: CDR1 EGSTGY and CDR2 YDSYTSSV. The CDR3 sequence is 14 residues long. The CDR3 reads CATWDGLRYYKRLF. The DNA for the CDR3 is TGTGCCACCTGGGATGGGCTGCGTTATTATAAGAGACTCTTT.

By share, this clone counts as hyperexpanded. Other DNA sequences in this specimen translate into the identical CDR3. The rearrangement uses TRGV9 and TRGJ1 or TRGJ2. The CDR3 covers 13 residues. Germline CDR1 GITISATS, CDR2 ISYDGTV (reference sequence). V trimming: 0 bases; J trimming: 3 bases; junction bases outside the gene matches: 2. The CDR3 nucleotides read TGTGCCTTGTGGGAGGTGCTTTATTATAAGAAACTCTTT. This codes for CALWEVLYYKKLF.

Of note for this clone: A read error may be the cause here, since a much bigger clone is one base away. Other DNA sequences in this specimen translate into the identical CDR3. The V call is TRGV4, the J call TRGJ1 or TRGJ2. J lost 0 bases, V lost 4 bases, and 6 bases had no gene match. This CDR3 is built from 14 residues. Germline V gene sequence: CDR1 EGSTGY, CDR2 YDSYTSSV. For the CDR3, the DNA is TGTGCCACCTGGGACGGGCCGAATTATTATAAGAAACTCTTT. Translated: CATWDGPNYYKKLF.

Points on this clone: A read error may be the cause here, since a much bigger clone is one base away. V is TRGV3 and J is TRGJP2. CDR3 length: 15 residues. The V gene's germline CDR1 is VTNTFY and CDR2 YDVSTARD (reference sequence). The CDR3 reads CATWDRPGRDWIETF. The DNA for the CDR3 is TGTGCCACCTGGGACAGGCCGGGGCGTGATTGGATCGAGACGTTT.

With respect to this clone: A much larger clone lies one base from this, so it may be a read error. The identical CDR3 is also encoded by other nucleotide sequences in the sample. The rearrangement uses TRGV3 and TRGJP2. The CDR3 is made up of 16 amino acids. Germline CDR1 VTNTFY, CDR2 YDVSTARD (reference sequence). The CDR3 region has the DNA TGTGCCACCTGGGACAGGCCCTATAGTAGTGATTGGATTAAGACGTTT. Translated: CATWDRPYSSDWIKTF.

The chain recombines TRGV4 with TRGJ1 or TRGJ2. CDR1 is EGSTGY, CDR2 YDSYTSSV, per germline. This CDR3 spans 12 amino acids. V was pared by 2 bases and J by 8 bases, with 6 bases of the junction left unmatched. Here the CDR3 DNA reads TGTGCCACCTGGGATGAGAAGAATAAGAAACTCTTT. Translation: CATWDEKNKKLF.

A few counts support this clone. TCRdb attributes to this sequence the protein of a much larger clone, which differs from the DNA translation at residue 5; a read error is likely, and the protein displayed is translated from the DNA. The CDR3 loop reads CATWGRPNYYKKLF. The CDR3 DNA follows: TGTGCCACCTGGGGCAGACCGAATTATTATAAGAAACTCTTT. The rearrangement links TRGV5 to TRGJ1 or TRGJ2. The CDR3 is made up of 14 amino acids. Looked up from germline, CDR1 is VINAFY and CDR2 is YDVSNSKD. After removal of 5 bases from V and 0 bases from J, the junction contained 7 bases not matched to a gene.

Notes on this clone: TCRdb's protein, taken from a much larger clone, differs from this DNA's translation at residue 2, likely owing to a read error; the protein displayed comes from the DNA. This chain's CDR3 is CTTWDGGQYKKLF. The CDR3, as DNA: TGTACCACCTGGGATGGGGGGCAATATAAGAAACTCTTT. The rearrangement uses TRGV4 and TRGJ1 or TRGJ2. CDR1 and CDR2 (germline): EGSTGY, YDSYTSSV. The CDR3 consists of 13 residues.

Of note for this clone: For this DNA, TCRdb reports the protein of a much larger clone, which diverges at residue 11, most likely from a read error; the protein presented here is translated directly from the DNA. This chain connects TRGV3 to TRGJ1 or TRGJ2. The CDR3 consists of 13 residues. In germline, CDR1 is VTNTFY, CDR2 YDVSTARD (reference sequence). CDR3 sequence: CATWDRLGYKELF. DNA of the CDR3: TGTGCCACCTGGGACAGGCTCGGTTATAAGGAACTCTTT.